A selection of T cell receptor beta chains follows, all from one sample in a study of blood T cell repertoires in COVID-19. Produced via immunoSEQ multiplex PCR; TCRdb's table is partial and in-frame only. Of hundreds of thousands of clones listed, approximately 86% are singletons. The source material was peripheral blood. These receptors were collected from a woman in her 70s with COVID-19, enrolled during active disease. Both conserved end residues are part of each CDR3. A D gene is named only where the DNA matches it firmly. Not all rows give a size; the values are once, few, many and, for expanded clones, a class.

DNA,CDR3,J,size,V,D
TGTGCTAGTGGTTTGTCGACTAGCGGAGGGACGATGGAGCAGTACTTC,CASGLSTSGGTMEQYF,TRBJ2-7,.,TRBV12-5,TRBD2
TGTGCCAGCAGCTCGGACAGGGTCACTAGCACAGATACGCAGTATTTT,CASSSDRVTSTDTQYF,TRBJ2-3,.,TRBV7-8,TRBD1
TGTGCCAGCAGCTTAGCGCTAGGAATCGACTATGGCTACACCTTC,CASSLALGIDYGYTF,TRBJ1-2,.,TRBV7-2,.
TGTGCCACCTCAGGGGGAAGCTCTGGAAACACCATATATTTT,CATSGGSSGNTIYF,TRBJ1-3,few,TRBV24-1,TRBD1
TGTGCCAGCAGCTTGGGGTTCGGGGGCTACACCTTC,CASSLGFGGYTF,TRBJ1-2,.,TRBV5-6,.
TGCGCCAGCAGCCCTATGACAGGCTTCACAGATACGCAGTATTTT,CASSPMTGFTDTQYF,TRBJ2-3,.,TRBV5-1,.
TGTGCCAGCAGTCCAAGTCCCGGGTCCTACGAGCAGTACTTC,CASSPSPGSYEQYF,TRBJ2-7,.,TRBV3-1/TRBV3-2,.
TGCGCCAGCAGATTGACAGGGGGCGTCAATCAGCCCCAGCATTTT,CASRLTGGVNQPQHF,TRBJ1-5,once,TRBV5-1,TRBD1
TGTGCCAGCAGTTTAGTGGGACAGACCTACAATGAGCAGTTCTTC,CASSLVGQTYNEQFF,TRBJ2-1,.,TRBV28,TRBD1
TGCAGAGCCGTGAATACGCAGTATTTT,CRAVNTQYF,TRBJ2-3,.,TRBV20-1,.
TGTGCCAGCAGCCACGGACAGGGTAGCTACGAGCAGTACTTC,CASSHGQGSYEQYF,TRBJ2-7,.,TRBV5-5,TRBD1
TGTGCCAGTAGTATAGCAGGGGGGTATCAGCCCCAGCATTTT,CASSIAGGYQPQHF,TRBJ1-5,.,TRBV19,TRBD1
TGTGCCAGCTCACGGGGACAGGGGGGGACTGAAGCTTTCTTT,CASSRGQGGTEAFF,TRBJ1-1,.,TRBV18,TRBD1
TGTGCCAGCAGCCCCGACGCGGGGGGGTTCTCCTACGAGCAGTACTTC,CASSPDAGGFSYEQYF,TRBJ2-7,.,TRBV5-4,TRBD2
TGTGCCACTTTCAGGGGGCAGGGCGAGCAGTACTTC,CATFRGQGEQYF,TRBJ2-7,.,TRBV5-6,TRBD1
TGTGCCAGCAAGGGCAGGGCGCATAGCAATCAGCCCCAGCATTTT,CASKGRAHSNQPQHF,TRBJ1-5,.,TRBV28,.
TGTGCCAGCAGACCTGGACAGGGGGCGCAGTATGGTGGCTACACCTTC,CASRPGQGAQYGGYTF,TRBJ1-2,.,TRBV3-1/TRBV3-2,TRBD1
TGCGCCAGCAGCCAACTAGCGGGGGTCCCCATTTACGAGCAGTACTTC,CASSQLAGVPIYEQYF,TRBJ2-7,.,TRBV4-3,TRBD2
TGCGCCAGCAGCCAGACCCAGGACAGGTCGGGCACTGAAGCTTTCTTT,CASSQTQDRSGTEAFF,TRBJ1-1,.,TRBV4-1,TRBD1
TGTGCCAGCAGTGATGGGACAACAAACACCGGGGAGCTGTTTTTT,CASSDGTTNTGELFF,TRBJ2-2,.,TRBV6-1,.
TGTGCCAGCAGCCAAGCCCGGGGGGGCAATGAGCAGTTCTTC,CASSQARGGNEQFF,TRBJ2-1,.,TRBV4-2,TRBD2
TGTGCCAGCTCACCGGAAGGGGGAAACGGGAACGAGCAGTACTTC,CASSPEGGNGNEQYF,TRBJ2-7,.,TRBV18,.
TGTGCCTGGAGTGTAGGACAGTGGAGCGGGGGTGTCTACGAGCAGTACTTC,CAWSVGQWSGGVYEQYF,TRBJ2-7,.,TRBV30,TRBD2
TGTGCCAGCAGCTTAGAGAGGGTAGAGACCCAGTACTTC,CASSLERVETQYF,TRBJ2-5,.,TRBV7-2,.
TGTGCCAGCAGGAGTCCGTTACGTGGGGCCAACGTCCTGACTTTC,CASRSPLRGANVLTF,TRBJ2-6,once,TRBV27,.
TGTGCCAGCTCACCCAGCAGGGGAAGATCCTACGAGCAGTACTTC,CASSPSRGRSYEQYF,TRBJ2-7,.,TRBV18,.
TGTGCCAGCAGCCTCAACCAGGGGGGTCAGCCCCAGCATTTT,CASSLNQGGQPQHF,TRBJ1-5,few,TRBV3-1/TRBV3-2,TRBD1
TGCGCCAGCAGCCCGGGGGACAGGAGTTACTTCTACGAGCAGTACTTC,CASSPGDRSYFYEQYF,TRBJ2-7,.,TRBV5-1,TRBD1
TGTGCCAGCAGCTACCAGGGACTAGCGGGGGGAAGTAGCACAGATACGCAGTATTTT,CASSYQGLAGGSSTDTQYF,TRBJ2-3,once,TRBV7-2,TRBD2
TGCGCCAGCAGTGTTGGAGCTCCAGGGGCTGGCTACACCTTC,CASSVGAPGAGYTF,TRBJ1-2,.,TRBV10-1,.
TGTGCCAGCAGCCCGACAGGGAGCGATAATTCACCCCTCCACTTT,CASSPTGSDNSPLHF,TRBJ1-6,once,TRBV7-8,TRBD1
TGTGCCACCGACAGTTACAATGAGCAGTTCTTC,CATDSYNEQFF,TRBJ2-1,.,TRBV2,.
TGTGCCAGCTCACCGGGGGGGGGCAATTCACCCCTCCACTTT,CASSPGGGNSPLHF,TRBJ1-6,.,TRBV18,.
TGTGCCAGCAGTCCCTCCCAGGGGGGCTATGGCTACACCTTC,CASSPSQGGYGYTF,TRBJ1-2,.,TRBV2,TRBD1
TGTGCCAGCTCACCGAGAACGGACAGCTACAATGAGCAGTTCTTC,CASSPRTDSYNEQFF,TRBJ2-1,.,TRBV18,.
TGTGCCAGCAGTTTCCCGCTATCCGGGGAGCTGTTTTTT,CASSFPLSGELFF,TRBJ2-2,.,TRBV28,.
TGTGCCAGCAGCCCAAGGGGTGCAGATACGCAGTATTTT,CASSPRGADTQYF,TRBJ2-3,.,TRBV6-2/TRBV6-3,.
TGTGCCAGCAGCTTTGGACTAGCGGGGGGTCGGGAGACCCAGTACTTC,CASSFGLAGGRETQYF,TRBJ2-5,.,TRBV7-8,TRBD2
TGTGCCAGTAGTATAAGGGCGACCGGGGGAGGGAGCAATCAGCCCCAGCATTTT,CASSIRATGGGSNQPQHF,TRBJ1-5,.,TRBV19,.
TGTGCCAGTAGTCACACAGATACGCAGTATTTT,CASSHTDTQYF,TRBJ2-3,.,TRBV19,.
TGTGCCACCACGGGAGGTCTTGCGAGTACTGGCTACACCTTC,CATTGGLASTGYTF,TRBJ1-2,.,TRBV5-4,.
TGTGCCAGCAGAACCCGACTAGCGGGGCCCTACGAGCAGTACTTC,CASRTRLAGPYEQYF,TRBJ2-7,.,TRBV6-5,TRBD2
TGTGCCAGCAGTGACTCGAGGCAGGGTAGGACCTACGAGCAGTACTTC,CASSDSRQGRTYEQYF,TRBJ2-7,.,TRBV6-4,.
TGTGCCAGCAGCGCTCATTCGACAGGGTTCTACGAGCAGTACTTC,CASSAHSTGFYEQYF,TRBJ2-7,.,TRBV9,TRBD1
TGCGCCAGCAGCCCCGGACGGGAGCAAGAGACCCAGTACTTC,CASSPGREQETQYF,TRBJ2-5,.,TRBV5-1,.
TGTGCCAGCAGTGAGGGACTCTATGGCTACACCTTC,CASSEGLYGYTF,TRBJ1-2,.,TRBV6-1,.
TGCGCCAGCAGTCCTCGCCAGGGGGCAACTAATGAAAAACTGTTTTTT,CASSPRQGATNEKLFF,TRBJ1-4,.,TRBV5-1,TRBD1
TGCGCCAGCAGCTTGCTGGAGGGTGATGAGACCCAGTACTTC,CASSLLEGDETQYF,TRBJ2-5,.,TRBV5-1,.
TGTGCCAGCAGGGAACAACAGGGGGCTCAAGCTTTCTTT,CASREQQGAQAFF,TRBJ1-1,.,TRBV12-3/TRBV12-4,TRBD1
TGCAGTGCTACTGACAGCGTCTCTGGAAACACCATATATTTT,CSATDSVSGNTIYF,TRBJ1-3,.,TRBV20-1,.
TGCGCCAGCAGCCCGTGGTCGGGGGGGCTGGGTACCGGGGAGCTGTTTTTT,CASSPWSGGLGTGELFF,TRBJ2-2,.,TRBV4-1,TRBD2
TGTGCCAGCTTGACAGGCCAAGAGACCCAGTACTTC,CASLTGQETQYF,TRBJ2-5,.,TRBV28,.
TGTGCCAGCAGCGTAACAGGGTTTGAAGCTTTCTTT,CASSVTGFEAFF,TRBJ1-1,.,TRBV7-2,.
TGTGCCACCAGCACGGAAAGCGGGGGGGCCTACGAGCAGTACTTC,CATSTESGGAYEQYF,TRBJ2-7,.,TRBV15,TRBD2
TGCGCCAGCAGCCCGACGACCGAGGGGACCCAGTACTTC,CASSPTTEGTQYF,TRBJ2-5,.,TRBV5-1,.
TGTGCCAGCAGCTTCGGCGGGAGGGACACCGGGGAGCTGTTTTTT,CASSFGGRDTGELFF,TRBJ2-2,.,TRBV5-4,TRBD2
TGTGCCAGCAGCTTGTCTACTCCAAGCACAGATACGCAGTATTTT,CASSLSTPSTDTQYF,TRBJ2-3,.,TRBV5-6,.